One sample yielded the 13 T cell receptor beta chains listed below, sequenced in a study of shared clonotypes between healthy human individuals (TCRdb year 2020). Library generation was performed with the immunoSEQ multiplex PCR assay. TCRdb carries this immuneACCESS record with in-frame sequences only. Its versions omit some clonotypes, under half of them owing to an unresolved V gene in the studies checked, with the rest unexplained. The sample table contains 490,000 or so clones; only one count was recorded for 70% to 80% of them. About an eighth of the sample lies in the top ten. The source material was PBMCs. These receptors were obtained from a woman aged 35 to 49 in good health. Some clones in this sample may be carry-over from other donors' samples.

This clone was recorded many times. Other DNA sequences from this sample encode an identical CDR3 as well. This chain joins TRBV27 and TRBJ2-1, with TRBD1 identical over 7 bases. This CDR3 contains 13 residues. Unmatched junction bases numbered 5, after V lost 8 bases and J lost 4 bases. Germline values: CDR1 MNHEY, CDR2 SMNVEV (reference sequence). As DNA, the CDR3 is TGTGCCAGCCGTTGGGACAGATACAATGAGCAGTTCTTC. It encodes CASRWDRYNEQFF.

The V and J genes are TRBV9 and TRBJ2-2; no firm D call. The CDR3 is made up of 15 amino acids. Deletions cut 1 base from V and 1 base from J, with 8 bases between. Germline loops: CDR1 SGDLS, CDR2 YYNGEE. DNA of the CDR3: TGTGCCAGCAGCGTATTCGGACGGAACACCGGGGAGCTGTTTTTT. Its translation: CASSVFGRNTGELFF.

This clone was observed a few times. Since a far larger clone is one base different, this is likely a read error. In the same sample, other DNA sequences code for this CDR3. The chain recombines TRBV7-8 with TRBJ2-7; D remains unclear. The length of the CDR3 is 15 residues. The germline V gene has CDR1 SGHVS and CDR2 FQNEAQ. V was trimmed by 3 bases and J by 2 bases, leaving 14 bases between them. CDR3 DNA: TGTGCCAGCAGCTTCCTCCGCTACTCACCCTACGAGCAGTACTTC. This sequence encodes CASSFLRYSPYEQYF.

For this clone: Germline is not matched at one junction end, which may reflect a read error. This chain links TRBV7-8 with TRBJ2-1; 9 nucleotides agree with TRBD2. The length of the CDR3 is 18 residues. Germline-derived CDR1 and CDR2 are SGHVS and FQNEAQ. The DNA for the CDR3 is TGTGCCAGCAGCTTAAAGGCCCTAGTAGCGGGAGTTTCCAATGAGCGGTTCTTC. This sequence encodes CASSLKALVAGVSNERFF.

This chain uses TRBV30 with TRBJ2-1; 7 nucleotides align to TRBD2. This CDR3 contains 15 residues. The V gene end was trimmed by 3 bases and the J gene end by 0 bases; junction bases not matched to a gene: 5. Germline V gives CDR1 GTSNPN, CDR2 SVGIG (reference sequence). Here the CDR3 reads CAWSPSGISYNEQFF. The CDR3 coding sequence is TGTGCCTGGAGCCCAAGCGGGATCTCCTACAATGAGCAGTTCTTC.

The rearrangement links TRBV28 to TRBJ2-5, with TRBD1 matching 8 bases. The CDR3 is made up of 14 amino acids. V gave up 3 bases and J gave up 1 base; unmatched junction bases: 1. Germline values: CDR1 MDHEN, CDR2 SYDVKM. The CDR3 DNA reads as TGTGCCAGCAGTTTCGGACAGGGCCAAGAGACCCAGTACTTC. Protein sequence: CASSFGQGQETQYF.

Details on this clone: The CDR3 end shows no conserved phenylalanine or tryptophan, and so a read error is likely. The limits of the CDR3 on the DNA are not certain, so only TCRdb's listed CDR3 is given. The chain couples TRBV30 to TRBJ1-1. The germline gives CDR1 GTSNPN, CDR2 SVGIG (reference sequence). The CDR3 is made up of 11 amino acids, end residues included. CDR3 sequence: CAWSVEGEALS.

The gene calls are TRBV27 and TRBJ1-2; no firm D call. The CDR3 loop spans 14 amino acids. V lost 3 bases to trimming and J lost 1 base, with 9 bases between them. Germline-derived CDR1 and CDR2 are MNHEY and SMNVEV (reference sequence). CDR3 DNA: TGTGCCAGCAGTTTCTCACCGAATAACTATGGCTACACCTTC. Its protein product is CASSFSPNNYGYTF.

This sequence joins TRBV5-5 and TRBJ2-1, with 10 nucleotides matching TRBD1. The CDR3 is 15 residues long. Germline loops: CDR1 SGHKS, CDR2 YYEKEE (reference sequence). After removal of 4 bases from V and 5 bases from J, the junction contained 6 bases not matched to a gene. CDR3 loop: CASSRDGTGDNEQFF. DNA of the CDR3: TGTGCCAGCAGCCGTGACGGGACAGGGGACAATGAGCAGTTCTTC.

The V call is TRBV27, the J call TRBJ2-7, with 10 bases that match TRBD2. This CDR3 contains 15 residues. Germline trimming cut 4 bases from V and 2 bases from J; bases unmatched to any gene: 5. Germline assignment: CDR1 MNHEY and CDR2 SMNVEV (reference sequence). The CDR3 here is CASSSPAGGTYEQYF. The CDR3 nucleotides are TGTGCCAGCAGTTCCCCAGCGGGAGGGACCTACGAGCAGTACTTC.

The genes are TRBV30 and TRBJ1-4; possibly TRBD1 for D (6 bases). Germline CDR1 reads GTSNPN; CDR2 reads SVGIG (reference sequence). This CDR3 has 14 residues. V shed 2 bases and J shed 3 bases, with 10 bases lying between them. The CDR3 is CAWSTRTANEKLFF. The CDR3 coding sequence is TGTGCCTGGAGTACTCGGACAGCTAATGAAAAACTGTTTTTT.

V is TRBV11-2 and J is TRBJ2-1; D is possibly TRBD2 (5 bases). In germline, CDR1 is SGHAT, CDR2 FQNNGV. CDR3 length: 15 amino acids. V was trimmed by 2 bases and J by 2 bases, leaving 10 bases between them. CDR3: CASSLRENAYNEQFF. Here the CDR3 DNA reads TGTGCCAGCAGCTTACGGGAAAACGCCTACAATGAGCAGTTCTTC. Full variable domain (missing parts from reference TRBV11-2 and TRBJ2-1): EAGVAQSPRYKIIEKRQSVAFWCNPISGHATLYWYQQILGQGPKLLIQFQNNGVVDDSQLPKDRFSAERLKGVDSTLKIQPAKLEDSAVYLCASSLRENAYNEQFFGPGTRLTVL.

The chain has TRBV28 and TRBJ1-1; no clear D. CDR1 and CDR2 (germline): MDHEN, SYDVKM. Trimming took off 5 bases at V and 7 bases at J, with 8 bases between the two ends. This CDR3 spans 11 amino acids. CDR3 region: CASSLYDEAFF. Here the CDR3 DNA reads TGTGCCAGCAGTCTATATGATGAAGCTTTCTTT. Supplemented by reference TRBV28 and TRBJ1-1, the full variable domain reads DVKVTQSSRYLVKRTGEKVFLECVQDMDHENMFWYRQDPGLGLRLIYFSYDVKMKEKGDIPEGYSVSREKKERFSLILESASTNQTSMYLCASSLYDEAFFGQGTRLTVV.